These 17 T cell receptor beta chains were sequenced from one sample in a study of blood T cell repertoires in COVID-19. Sequencing was performed with immunoSEQ multiplex PCR; in TCRdb, only in-frame clones are kept and a portion is missing. The sample carries more than 65,000 clones, around nine tenths recorded once. The sequencing sample was made of peripheral blood. The receptor set was obtained from a human donor in a cohort sampled during active COVID-19.

The CDR3 protein is CASSRRAEATEAFF. The CDR3 DNA follows: TGTGCCAGCAGCCGCAGGGCAGAGGCCACTGAAGCTTTCTTT. The J gene is TRBJ1-1, the V gene TRBV3-1 (or the pseudogene TRBV3-2); D is possibly TRBD1 (5 bases). Germline CDR1 reads LGHDT; CDR2 reads YNNKEL (reference sequence). The CDR3 extends over 14 amino acids. Deletions cut 4 bases from V and 4 bases from J, with 13 bases between.

V gene TRBV7-2 combines with J gene TRBJ2-7, with D maybe TRBD1 (6 bases). V was shortened by 1 base and J by 3 bases, with 10 bases between the two germline ends. The CDR3 loop spans 14 amino acids. Germline CDR1 is SGHTA and CDR2 is FQGNSA. The CDR3 region is CASSLVSQGYEQYF. In DNA, the CDR3 is TGTGCCAGCAGCTTAGTGTCACAGGGCTACGAGCAGTACTTC.

The chain recombines TRBV6-6 with TRBJ1-2; TRBD1 matches at 7 bases. This CDR3 region has 15 residues. The V gene end was trimmed by 6 bases and the J gene end by 2 bases; junction bases not matched to a gene: 9. CDR1 MNHNY and CDR2 SVGAGI come from the germline V gene (reference sequence). The CDR3 nucleotides read TGTGCCAGCAGGCTCGCGGGACAGACGAACTATGGCTACACCTTC. Protein sequence: CASRLAGQTNYGYTF.

The chain uses TRBV19 and TRBJ2-7, with TRBD2 matching 7 bases. From germline, CDR1 is LNHDA and CDR2 SQIVND (reference sequence). This CDR3 is built from 13 residues. Losses at the gene ends were 5 bases for V and 0 bases for J; bases not matched to a gene: 1. CDR3 nucleotide sequence: TGTGCCAGTAGTGCGGGGGTCTCCTACGAGCAGTACTTC. Its protein is CASSAGVSYEQYF.

V is TRBV29-1 and J is TRBJ1-3, with unresolved D. The V end lost 4 bases, the J end lost 0 bases, and 10 bases lay between the germline ends. The CDR3 is 14 amino acids. Looked up from germline, CDR1 is SQVTM and CDR2 is ANQGSEA. The CDR3 reads CSVGEGASGNTIYF. CDR3 DNA: TGCAGCGTTGGGGAGGGCGCCTCTGGAAACACCATATATTTT.

The CDR3 coding sequence is TGCGCCAGCAGCAGCACCGGGACAGGGCAGTACGAGCAGTACTTC. It codes for CASSSTGTGQYEQYF. The gene calls are TRBV5-1 and TRBJ2-7, with TRBD1 matching over 9 bases. J lost 4 bases, V lost 4 bases, and 9 bases had no gene match. This CDR3 region has 15 residues. CDR1 and CDR2 from the germline V gene are SGHRS and YFSETQ.

The chain is built from TRBV5-1 and TRBJ1-1; 7 bases align to TRBD1. J gave up 3 bases and V 0 bases, and 2 bases lay outside the gene matches. The germline gives CDR1 SGHRS, CDR2 YFSETQ. There are 14 residues in the CDR3. This CDR3 reads CASSLEGQYTEAFF. CDR3 DNA sequence: TGCGCCAGCAGCTTGGAGGGACAGTACACTGAAGCTTTCTTT.

The V call is TRBV28, the J call TRBJ1-1, with 8 bases matching TRBD1. The trim removed 0 bases at V and 3 bases at J, leaving 0 bases unmatched. Germline lookup yields CDR1 MDHEN and CDR2 SYDVKM. The length of the CDR3 is 14 residues. The CDR3 sequence: CASSLWDRDTEAFF. The CDR3 nucleotides are TGTGCCAGCAGTTTATGGGACAGGGACACTGAAGCTTTCTTT. Full variable domain (remainder filled in from reference TRBV28 and TRBJ1-1): DVKVTQSSRYLVKRTGEKVFLECVQDMDHENMFWYRQDPGLGLRLIYFSYDVKMKEKGDIPEGYSVSREKKERFSLILESASTNQTSMYLCASSLWDRDTEAFFGQGTRLTVV.

J is TRBJ2-7 and V is TRBV20-1; D call uncertain. CDR3 size: 11 residues. CDR1 is DFQATT and CDR2 is SNEGSKA in the germline V gene (reference sequence). V lost 6 bases to trimming and J lost 4 bases, with 10 bases between them. The DNA of the CDR3 is TGCAGTGCGTCTCCCCGTTACGAGCAGTACTTC. Protein: CSASPRYEQYF.

This clone was seen just once. The gene calls are TRBV10-3 and TRBJ1-2; 9 bases are a match to TRBD1. With V trimmed by 11 bases and J by 8 bases, 6 bases remained unmatched. The CDR3 totals 11 residues. Germline V CDR1 and CDR2: ENHRY, SYGVKD. The CDR3 spells CAAGQGWGYTF. The CDR3 DNA follows: TGTGCCGCGGGACAGGGTTGGGGCTACACCTTC.

The rearrangement links TRBV28 to TRBJ2-7; D is possibly TRBD2 (6 bases). V dropped 8 bases and J dropped 0 bases, with 8 bases sitting between them. This CDR3 is built from 12 residues. Germline V gene sequence: CDR1 MDHEN, CDR2 SYDVKM. The CDR3 loop reads CASAGLSYEQYF. The CDR3 DNA reads as TGTGCCAGCGCGGGACTCTCCTACGAGCAGTACTTC.

The chain uses TRBV27 and TRBJ1-2, with 10 bases matching TRBD1. The V segment lost 2 bases and the J segment 11 bases; nucleotides outside the gene matches: 5. CDR3 length: 13 residues. Germline V gene lookup returns CDR1 MNHEY and CDR2 SMNVEV (reference sequence). The CDR3 nucleotides read TGTGCCAGCAGTTTAGGGACAGGGGAAGGGTACACCTTC. Amino acids: CASSLGTGEGYTF.

V usage is TRBV6-1 and J usage is TRBJ1-2, with a tentative D call TRBD1 (5 bases). Germline V gene data show CDR1 as MNHNS and CDR2 as SASEGT. The CDR3 runs 15 residues. The V and J ends lost 0 bases and 3 bases respectively, with 11 bases between them. In DNA form, the CDR3 reads TGTGCCAGCAGTGAAGCGGAGGAGGGGTACTATGGCTACACCTTC. Amino acid sequence: CASSEAEEGYYGYTF.

This clone is a singleton in its sample. CDR3 region: CASSVASGGHYGYTF. The CDR3 DNA reads as TGTGCCAGCAGCGTAGCGTCAGGGGGCCACTATGGCTACACCTTC. This chain uses TRBV9 with TRBJ1-2; 8 bases agree with TRBD1. This CDR3 contains 15 residues. Germline V gene sequence: CDR1 SGDLS, CDR2 YYNGEE. V lost 0 bases to trimming and J lost 3 bases; unmatched junction nucleotides: 4.

The V gene is TRBV29-1, the J gene TRBJ2-7, with 11 bases aligning to TRBD1. The CDR3 covers 14 residues. Germline CDR1 and CDR2: SQVTM and ANQGSEA. The V segment lost 3 bases and the J segment 4 bases; nucleotides outside the gene matches: 5. DNA of the CDR3: TGCAGCGTTGATACCGGGACAGGGGGTTACGAGCAGTACTTC. This translates into CSVDTGTGGYEQYF.

The chain links TRBV30 to TRBJ1-1; 8 bases agree with TRBD1. The junction had 7 bases not matched to a gene; V was cut back by 3 bases and J by 4 bases. There are 14 residues in the CDR3. Germline-derived CDR1 and CDR2 are GTSNPN and SVGIG (reference sequence). In nucleotides, the CDR3 is TGTGCCTGGAGCGGACAGGGATGGGGCACTGAAGCTTTCTTT. It specifies CAWSGQGWGTEAFF. Based on the CDR3 plus reference TRBV30 and TRBJ1-1, the full variable domain is SQTIHQWPATLVQPVGSPLSLECTVEGTSNPNLYWYRQAAGRGLQLLFYSVGIGQISSEVPQNLSASRPQDRQFILSSKKLLLSDSGFYLCAWSGQGWGTEAFFGQGTRLTVV.

V and J are TRBV11-2 and TRBJ2-7; the match to TRBD2 covers 7 bases. The germline V gene encodes CDR1 SGHAT and CDR2 FQNNGV. Trimming at V came to 5 bases and at J to 3 bases, leaving 13 bases not matched to a gene. The CDR3 has 16 amino acids. The CDR3: CASSGRARTAYYEQYF. Written as DNA, the CDR3 is TGTGCCAGCAGCGGGAGGGCTAGGACGGCCTACTACGAGCAGTACTTC.